Sequencing of this TCR beta chain was carried out in a study of Ad26.COV2.S vaccination and SARS-CoV-2 variants. Study-level findings and limits: Measurements of TCR breadth and depth may have given underestimates of the total T cell responses. Spike-specific TCR breadth in vaccine recipients exceeded that seen in placebo recipients.

The data were produced by immunoSEQ multiplex PCR, yet TCRdb's version contains in-frame clones alone and is incomplete. Of hundreds of thousands of clones listed, about 91% are singletons. A few counts support this clone. Its target is not known. The clonotype originates from a human donor who had recovered from COVID-19. Here the sequenced sample was peripheral blood, taken after recovery from COVID-19.

As DNA, the CDR3 is TGTGCCAGCAGCTCTAGGACGGGGTACGAGCAGTACTTC. This sequence encodes CASSSRTGYEQYF. This chain joins TRBV5-4 and TRBJ2-7, with D perhaps TRBD2 (5 bases). Trimming shortened V by 3 bases and J by 4 bases, and 11 bases separated the two germline ends. Germline V gives CDR1 SGHNT, CDR2 YYREEE (reference sequence). This CDR3 is built from 13 residues.